The sequence of this TCR beta chain was determined in a study of memory CD8 T cells in hepatitis C reinfection. V trimming: 5 bases; J trimming: 7 bases; junction bases outside the gene matches: 6. Germline V CDR1 and CDR2: MNHEY, SMNVEV (reference sequence). The CDR3 loop spans 14 amino acids. Time point denoted: pre-reinfection, 55 to 20 weeks before reinfection detection. TCR sequencing was done directly ex vivo on sorted cells, without expansion in vitro. At all three reinfection time points, viable CD3+ CD8+ CD45RO- cells from a couple of donors served as controls. Libraries were prepared by immunoSEQ multiplex PCR; TCRdb keeps only in-frame clonotypes and omits some of them. Here the sample spans 50,000 or so clones, approximately 89% being singletons.

Sequencing input: naive CD8+ T cells sorted from blood. The chain is built from TRBV27 and TRBJ1-2; TRBD1 agrees at 11 bases. This clonotype was sampled from a man between 18 and 29 years old with hepatitis C virus infection. CDR3 sequence (DNA): TGTGCCAGCAGTAACGGACAGGGGGCGGGTGGCTACACCTTC. Its protein is CASSNGQGAGGYTF.